Following are 24 T cell receptor beta chains from one sample sequenced in a study of human T cells and chemical hapten exposure. TCRdb recomputed calls from the RACE reads with MiXCR, one row per CDR3 protein. The data show tens of thousands of distinct CDR3 sequences, about an eighth seen once. Described time point: patch test 3, about 24 weeks after DPC sensitization. Treatment noted: therapeutic diphenylcyclopropenone sensitization with weekly scalp DPC. Sequencing was performed on whole blood, taken in connection with sensitization to the hapten diphenylcyclopropenone (DPC). The source of these receptors is a man aged 30 to 39 with alopecia areata. Some clones in this sample may be carry-over from other donors' samples.

This clonotype was counted only a few times. This chain uses TRBV28 with TRBJ2-7; 9 positions agree with TRBD1. Per germline, CDR1 MDHEN and CDR2 SYDVKM. The V gene end was trimmed by 5 bases and the J gene end by 0 bases; junction bases not matched to a gene: 5. This CDR3 has 15 residues. For the CDR3, the DNA is TGTGCCAGCAGTCCGGGGACAGGGTTCTCCTACGAGCAGTACTTC. Translation gives CASSPGTGFSYEQYF. Together with reference TRBV28 and TRBJ2-7, the CDR3 gives the full variable domain: DVKVTQSSRYLVKRTGEKVFLECVQDMDHENMFWYRQDPGLGLRLIYFSYDVKMKEKGDIPEGYSVSREKKERFSLILESASTNQTSMYLCASSPGTGFSYEQYFGPGTRLTVT.

The chain carries TRBV12-3 or TRBV12-4 and TRBJ1-1, with 9 bases fitting TRBD1. CDR3 size: 13 residues. The trim removed 6 bases at V and 8 bases at J, leaving 7 bases unmatched. CDR3 nucleotide sequence: TGTGCCAGCAGGACAGGGGGAAGGAAAGAAGCTTTCTTT. It specifies CASRTGGRKEAFF.

This clonotype was recorded at least ten times. The chain carries TRBV28 and TRBJ2-3; 9 bases are a match to TRBD1. The CDR3 is 14 residues long. The trim removed 6 bases at V and 5 bases at J, leaving 6 bases unmatched. Germline V CDR1 and CDR2: MDHEN, SYDVKM. CDR3 coding DNA: TGTGCCAGCAGCAAGGACAGGGGATTAGATACGCAGTATTTT. Translated, it gives CASSKDRGLDTQYF.

This clonotype has only a few counts. The CDR3 spells CASSMKRGLIPYEQYF. The CDR3 DNA sequence: TGTGCCAGTAGTATGAAGAGGGGACTTATACCCTACGAGCAGTACTTC. V gene TRBV19 combines with J gene TRBJ2-7, with D possibly TRBD2 on 6 matching bases. Per the germline V gene, CDR1 is LNHDA and CDR2 is SQIVND (reference sequence). The CDR3 spans 16 residues. V shed 3 bases and J shed 2 bases, with 17 bases lying between them.

This clonotype was seen many times. The CDR3 DNA reads TGTGCCAGCGAAGGAGGACTAAACACTGAAGCTTTCTTT. This gives the protein CASEGGLNTEAFF. The chain recombines TRBV5-6 with TRBJ1-1; D remains ambiguous. This CDR3 is 13 amino acids long. CDR1 and CDR2 from the germline V gene are SGHDT and YYEEEE. V was clipped by 7 bases and J by 2 bases, with 12 bases between them.

This clonotype has ten or more counts. J is TRBJ2-5 and V is TRBV20-1; possibly TRBD1 for D (5 bases). The CDR3 is 14 amino acids. Germline assignment: CDR1 DFQATT and CDR2 SNEGSKA (reference sequence). V lost 0 bases and J lost 1, with 9 bases in between. The CDR3: CSARDFDSQETQYF. CDR3 DNA sequence: TGCAGTGCTAGAGACTTCGACAGCCAAGAGACCCAGTACTTC.

The chain has TRBV29-1 and TRBJ2-2, with D possibly being TRBD1 or TRBD2 (7 bases each). The CDR3 runs to 15 residues. The V gene lost 5 bases and the J gene lost 3 bases, with 16 bases spanning the gap. The V gene's germline CDR1 is SQVTM and CDR2 ANQGSEA. CDR3 sequence (DNA): TGCAGCGTTCTAAGACAGGGAGGGTACACCGGGGAGCTGTTTTTT. The encoded protein is CSVLRQGGYTGELFF.

This clonotype occurred many times. The genes are TRBV11-2 and TRBJ2-1; 10 bases fit TRBD2. CDR3 length equals 16 residues. With V trimmed by 2 bases and J by 7 bases, 8 bases remained unmatched. Germline V gene data show CDR1 as SGHAT and CDR2 as FQNNGV. The CDR3 is CASSLFGLAGVNEQFF. The CDR3 region has the DNA TGTGCCAGCAGCTTATTCGGCCTAGCGGGGGTGAATGAGCAGTTCTTC.

This clonotype was recorded many times. This CDR3 reads CASSEQGGNTIYF. DNA for the CDR3: TGTGCCAGCAGTGAGCAGGGTGGAAACACCATATATTTT. The chain joins TRBV28 to TRBJ1-3; D may be TRBD1 (5 bases). The germline V gene encodes CDR1 MDHEN and CDR2 SYDVKM. The CDR3 is made up of 13 amino acids. V dropped 5 bases and J dropped 3 bases, with 8 bases sitting between them. Together with reference TRBV28 and TRBJ1-3, the CDR3 gives the full variable domain: DVKVTQSSRYLVKRTGEKVFLECVQDMDHENMFWYRQDPGLGLRLIYFSYDVKMKEKGDIPEGYSVSREKKERFSLILESASTNQTSMYLCASSEQGGNTIYFGEGSWLTVV.

In DNA form, the CDR3 reads TGCGCCAGCAGTCCTAGCGGTGATTCCTACGAGCAGTACTTC. Translation gives CASSPSGDSYEQYF. The chain couples TRBV5-1 to TRBJ2-7; the match to TRBD2 covers 7 bases. The CDR3 is 14 amino acids. V lost 5 bases, J lost 1 base, and 6 bases stayed unmatched. Germline values: CDR1 SGHRS, CDR2 YFSETQ.

A few counts support this clonotype. The rearrangement uses TRBV18 and TRBJ2-1, with 10 bases lining up with TRBD1. Germline CDR1 reads KGHSH; CDR2 reads LQKENI. The CDR3 extends over 16 amino acids. V lost 0 bases and J lost 6; bases outside the gene matches: 5. CDR3 in DNA: TGTGCCAGCTCACCACCGATCGGGACAGGGGTCAATGAGCAGTTCTTC. Translating it yields CASSPPIGTGVNEQFF.

This clonotype came up many times. The chain links TRBV9 to TRBJ2-7; D is uncertain. V was cut by 0 bases and J by 3 bases, with 4 bases left in between. Germline CDR1 and CDR2: SGDLS and YYNGEE. This CDR3 is built from 12 residues. The CDR3 loop is CASSVGSYEQYF. CDR3 nucleotide sequence: TGTGCCAGCAGCGTAGGCAGCTACGAGCAGTACTTC.

This clonotype showed up just a few times. The chain's CDR3 is CASSLVPWRNQETQYF. The CDR3 DNA follows: TGTGCCAGCAGCTTAGTGCCGTGGCGGAACCAAGAGACCCAGTACTTC. The rearrangement links TRBV7-4 to TRBJ2-5; D not certain. Germline loops: CDR1 SGHVT, CDR2 SQSDAQ. This CDR3 comprises 16 residues. V lost 1 base, J lost 0 bases, and 12 bases lay in between. The full variable domain, in which reference TRBV7-4 and TRBJ2-5 provide the parts outside the CDR3, is GAGVSQSPRYKVAKRGRDVALRCDSISGHVTLYWYRQTLGQGSEVLTYSQSDAQRDKSGRPSGRFSAERPERSVSTLKIQRTEQGDSAVYLCASSLVPWRNQETQYFGPGTRLLVL.

This clonotype was picked up a small number of times. The chain joins TRBV18 to TRBJ2-3, with 8 nucleotides matching TRBD2. Germline lookup yields CDR1 KGHSH and CDR2 LQKENI. V gave up 2 bases and J gave up 1 base; unmatched junction bases: 5. The CDR3 consists of 16 residues. CDR3 nucleotide sequence: TGTGCCAGCTCACCAGCACGGGGGGGTGGCACAGATACGCAGTATTTT. This codes for CASSPARGGGTDTQYF.

This clonotype turned up a few times. The genes are TRBV5-6 and TRBJ1-5; possible D gene TRBD1, 5 bases. Trimming took 4 bases from V and 0 from J, leaving 8 bases between them. The CDR3 runs to 14 residues. CDR1 is SGHDT and CDR2 is YYEEEE in the germline V gene. CDR3 DNA: TGTGCCAGCAGCCTCGGACATAGCAATCAGCCCCAGCATTTT. It translates to CASSLGHSNQPQHF.

This clonotype was counted only a few times. V is TRBV12-3 or TRBV12-4 and J is TRBJ1-3, with D uncertain. The CDR3 runs 15 residues. The germline V and J ends were trimmed by 6 bases and 1 base, with 13 bases remaining between them. CDR3 sequence: CASRELGFSGNTIYF. Written as DNA, the CDR3 is TGTGCCAGCAGGGAGTTAGGATTTTCTGGAAACACCATATATTTT.

This clonotype turned up a few times. This chain joins TRBV29-1 and TRBJ2-7, with D uncertain. V lost 5 bases and J lost 2, with 10 bases in between. The germline CDR1 and CDR2 sequences are SQVTM and ANQGSEA. This CDR3 contains 12 residues. CDR3 residues: CSVRRATYEQYF. For the CDR3, the DNA is TGCAGCGTTCGGAGAGCTACCTACGAGCAGTACTTC.

This clonotype was seen a few times. The chain uses TRBV7-8 and TRBJ2-1; TRBD2 matches at 13 bases. V lost 1 base, J lost 0 bases, and 3 bases stayed unmatched. Germline CDR1 is SGHVS and CDR2 is FQNEAQ. This CDR3 has 18 amino acids. CDR3 region: CASSLGLAGGSSYNEQFF. DNA of the CDR3: TGTGCCAGCAGCTTAGGACTAGCGGGGGGTAGCTCCTACAATGAGCAGTTCTTC.

This clonotype was found many times. This chain connects TRBV5-4 to TRBJ2-5, with 7 bases that match TRBD1. CDR3 length: 14 residues. V lost 6 bases and J lost 5; bases outside the gene matches: 10. The V gene's germline CDR1 is SGHNT and CDR2 YYREEE (reference sequence). The CDR3 loop reads CASTRRGGAETQYF. Here the CDR3 DNA reads TGTGCCAGCACTAGGAGAGGGGGCGCGGAGACCCAGTACTTC.

This clonotype was recorded many times. V usage is TRBV5-1 and J usage is TRBJ2-7; the D gene is possibly TRBD2 (5 bases). V lost 3 bases and J lost 3, with 22 bases in between. CDR1 and CDR2 from the germline V gene are SGHRS and YFSETQ. The CDR3 loop spans 17 amino acids. DNA of the CDR3: TGCGCCAGCAGCTCCCCGGACCCACAGATTCGGGGCTACGAGCAGTACTTC. Protein: CASSSPDPQIRGYEQYF.

The table lists this clonotype with a few counts. The chain couples TRBV24-1 to TRBJ1-1; unclear D gene. The V gene lost 2 bases and the J gene lost 10 bases, with 13 bases spanning the gap. Per germline, CDR1 KGHDR and CDR2 SFDVKD. The CDR3 consists of 13 residues. In DNA, the CDR3 is TGTGCCACCAGTGATTATGAGGCGGGAGGAGCTTTCTTT. It encodes CATSDYEAGGAFF.

This clonotype was detected many times. The chain joins TRBV4-3 to TRBJ1-6, with D unclear. This CDR3 contains 16 residues. Looked up from germline, CDR1 is LGHNA and CDR2 is YSLEER. Between the trimmed V and J ends, which lost 3 bases and 2 bases, there was a span of 11 bases. The CDR3 sequence: CASSQTRVTYNSPLHF. CDR3 bases: TGCGCCAGCAGCCAGACCCGGGTCACCTATAATTCACCCCTCCACTTT.

This clonotype was recorded a few times. The chain joins TRBV9 to TRBJ2-7; 8 bases line up with TRBD1. CDR1 and CDR2 from the germline V gene are SGDLS and YYNGEE. The CDR3 is made up of 15 amino acids. The J segment lost 3 bases and the V segment lost 3 bases, leaving 8 bases of the junction unmatched. CDR3 loop: CASSAQQGVIYEQYF. CDR3 DNA: TGTGCCAGCAGCGCTCAACAGGGGGTTATCTACGAGCAGTACTTC.

The sample holds a few counts of this clonotype. V usage is TRBV6-2 or TRBV6-3 and J usage is TRBJ1-3; D gene unclear. This CDR3 has 11 residues. Germline CDR1 reads MNHEY; CDR2 reads SVGEGT. V lost 8 bases and J 3 bases, leaving 5 bases between the germline ends. The CDR3 loop is CASGFGNTIYF. DNA for the CDR3: TGTGCCAGCGGCTTTGGAAACACCATATATTTT.